Here is one T cell receptor (beta chain) with its context. What was sequenced were expressed TCRB transcripts, since all of the isolated RNA had been reverse transcribed. The assay was immunoSEQ multiplex PCR, and TCRdb's table has in-frame clones only and misses some. The sample includes 970,000 or so clones, 15% to 20% of them seen just once. This CDR3 region has 16 residues. V was shortened by 1 base and J by 5 bases, with 17 bases between the two germline ends. Germline CDR1 is SGHTA and CDR2 is FQGNSA. This entry is derived from a study of beta chain features in type 1 diabetes. This sequence joins TRBV7-2 and TRBJ1-1; D remains ambiguous. The clonotype comes from a young woman in good health. The sequencing input was naive CD4+ T cells from blood. In DNA form, the CDR3 reads TGTGCCAGCAGCTTAGGGGCAGGTACTATGGTAACTGAAGCTTTCTTT. This translates into CASSLGAGTMVTEAFF. Combining the CDR3 with reference TRBV7-2 and TRBJ1-1 gives the whole variable domain GAGVSQSPSNKVTEKGKDVELRCDPISGHTALYWYRQSLGQGLEFLIYFQGNSAPDKSGLPSDRFSAERTGGSVSTLTIQRTQQEDSAVYLCASSLGAGTMVTEAFFGQGTRLTVV.